Listed here is a single TCR beta chain. Its target is not known. This specimen comes from a study of breast tumors, draining lymph nodes, adjacent tissues. General study findings and limits: The data were judged consistent with most tumor T cells coming from lymph node and expanding in tumor. Data only fit, rather than demonstrated, lymph node origin of most tumor T cells.

TCRdb ran MiXCR on the multiplex PCR reads and lists one entry per CDR3 protein. The table shows about 11,000 distinct CDR3 sequences, with 35% to 40% occurring only once. The CDR3 is 16 amino acids. With V trimmed by 1 base and J by 11 bases, 7 bases remained unmatched. The germline gives CDR1 SGHTA, CDR2 FQGTGA. Sequenced input: breast tumor tissue. The gene calls are TRBV7-3 and TRBJ2-1, with 14 bases fitting TRBD2. The origin of this receptor is a female donor with breast cancer. Some clones in this sample may be carry-over from other donors' samples. The CDR3 sequence is CASSLKGLAGEVKQFF. CDR3 DNA sequence: TGTGCCAGCAGCTTAAAGGGACTAGCGGGAGAGGTTAAGCAGTTCTTC.